One and the same sample provided the 16 T cell receptor beta chains below, sequenced in a study of blood T cells in healthy people across ages (dated by TCRdb to 2014 to 2015). Library preparation was by 5' RACE. Sequencing was carried out with an Illumina HiSeq 2500. The second PCR ran for roughly 7 to 12 cycles and used a J-beta primer mix along with a sample-barcoded 5' primer. TCRdb redid the processing of the public reads, applying fastp at Q25 and MiXCR, and retained in-frame beta chains. Entries that share a CDR3 protein sequence are merged under the most common genes and DNA. This sample holds hundreds of thousands of distinct CDR3 sequences; about 48% were observed only once. Clones ranked in the top ten supply around an eighth of the sample. Sequencing was carried out using blood. These receptors came from a man under 40 in good health.

The rearrangement uses TRBV18 and TRBJ2-5; no clear D. The germline V gene encodes CDR1 KGHSH and CDR2 LQKENI. V was trimmed by 1 base and J by 4 bases, leaving 10 bases between them. CDR3 length: 14 residues. The CDR3 region has the DNA TGTGCCAGCTCACCACTAACCGACCCAGAGACCCAGTACTTC. Amino acid sequence: CASSPLTDPETQYF. Full variable domain (missing parts from reference TRBV18 and TRBJ2-5): NAGVMQNPRHLVRRRGQEARLRCSPMKGHSHVYWYRQLPEEGLKFMVYLQKENIIDESGMPKERFSAEFPKEGPSILRIQQVVRGDSAAYFCASSPLTDPETQYFGPGTRLLVL.

CDR3 nucleotides: TGCGCCAGCAGCTTGGATTTGAGAGGAACTTCTGGGGCCAACGTCCTGACTTTC. Protein sequence: CASSLDLRGTSGANVLTF. This chain connects TRBV5-1 to TRBJ2-6; D is uncertain. Between the trimmed V and J ends, which lost 0 bases and 1 base, there was a span of 14 bases. The length of the CDR3 is 18 residues. Germline lookup yields CDR1 SGHRS and CDR2 YFSETQ.

The V gene is TRBV3-1, the J gene TRBJ2-7; no definite D call. This CDR3 contains 13 residues. The germline gives CDR1 LGHDT, CDR2 YNNKEL (reference sequence). V lost 0 bases to trimming and J lost 5 bases, with 8 bases between them. CDR3 region: CASSQEGQHEQYF. The DNA for the CDR3 is TGTGCCAGCAGCCAAGAAGGGCAGCACGAGCAGTACTTC.

This clonotype occurred a few times. The rearrangement joins TRBV20-1 to TRBJ2-7; D might be TRBD2 (6 bases). Per germline, CDR1 DFQATT and CDR2 SNEGSKA (reference sequence). V shed 0 bases and J shed 2 bases, with 11 bases lying between them. The CDR3 extends over 14 amino acids. The CDR3, as DNA: TGCAGTGCTAGAGATAGTCGCGGGACCTACGAGCAGTACTTC. It codes for CSARDSRGTYEQYF.

J is TRBJ1-1 and V is TRBV3-1, with 11 bases identical to TRBD1. This CDR3 contains 13 residues. The germline V gene encodes CDR1 LGHDT and CDR2 YNNKEL (reference sequence). The J segment lost 5 bases and the V segment lost 8 bases, leaving 4 bases of the junction unmatched. CDR3: CASGQGAWTEAFF. The CDR3 coding sequence is TGTGCCAGCGGACAGGGGGCGTGGACTGAAGCTTTCTTT.

This clonotype appeared once. The chain links TRBV18 to TRBJ2-7; 9 bases line up with TRBD1. Germline CDR1 KGHSH, CDR2 LQKENI. J lost 6 bases, V lost 6 bases, and 12 bases had no gene match. This CDR3 comprises 15 residues. In DNA form, the CDR3 reads TGTGCCAGCTCTCCGAACAGGGGGCGGGGAGGCGAGCAGTACTTC. Protein product: CASSPNRGRGGEQYF.

This sequence joins TRBV28 and TRBJ2-7; 8 nucleotides line up with TRBD2. Germline lookup yields CDR1 MDHEN and CDR2 SYDVKM. The CDR3 spans 16 residues. The V segment lost 7 bases and the J segment 3 bases; nucleotides outside the gene matches: 14. CDR3 in amino acids: CASKLLGAGGLYEQYF. CDR3 nucleotide sequence: TGTGCCAGCAAGTTACTAGGGGCGGGAGGTCTCTACGAGCAGTACTTC.

This clonotype occurred a few times. V and J are TRBV5-6 and TRBJ2-1; 9 bases fit TRBD2. CDR3 length: 14 residues. Germline loops: CDR1 SGHDT, CDR2 YYEEEE. Trimming cost V 0 bases and J 7 bases; bases outside gene matches: 2. CDR3 nucleotides: TGTGCCAGCAGCTTGGGCGGGGGGGCGAATGAGCAGTTCTTC. Protein product: CASSLGGGANEQFF. The full variable domain, rest sourced from reference TRBV5-6 and TRBJ2-1, is DAGVTQSPTHLIKTRGQQVTLRCSPKSGHDTVSWYQQALGQGPQFIFQYYEEEERQRGNFPDRFSGHQFPNYSSELNVNALLLGDSALYLCASSLGGGANEQFFGPGTRLTVL.

This clonotype was counted a few times. V and J are TRBV20-1 and TRBJ1-2, with 8 bases fitting TRBD1. J lost 1 base, V lost 5 bases, and 6 bases had no gene match. Germline values: CDR1 DFQATT, CDR2 SNEGSKA (reference sequence). The CDR3 spans 14 residues. This chain's CDR3 is CSASAGGGNYGYTF. Written as DNA, the CDR3 is TGCAGTGCTTCCGCAGGGGGCGGTAACTATGGCTACACCTTC.

The chain couples TRBV5-1 to TRBJ2-7, with D perhaps matching TRBD1 (6 bases). V dropped 0 bases and J dropped 3 bases, with 10 bases sitting between them. The CDR3 is 14 residues long. The V gene's germline CDR1 is SGHRS and CDR2 YFSETQ. DNA for the CDR3: TGCGCCAGCAGCTTGGGGGACACTTACTACGAGCAGTACTTC. The encoded protein is CASSLGDTYYEQYF.

This chain joins TRBV4-1 and TRBJ2-7, with 12 bases lining up with TRBD2. Trimming took 1 base from V and 7 from J; bases not matched to a gene: 14. Looked up from germline, CDR1 is MGHRA and CDR2 is YSYEKL. This CDR3 region has 18 residues. The CDR3 sequence is CASSQVGLAGGSYNEQYF. The DNA for the CDR3 is TGCGCCAGCAGCCAAGTGGGACTAGCGGGCGGATCCTACAATGAGCAGTACTTC.

This clonotype was detected a few times. The rearrangement joins TRBV6-1 to TRBJ2-3; D might be TRBD2 (5 bases). The CDR3 is 15 amino acids. CDR1 is MNHNS and CDR2 is SASEGT in the germline V gene. Trimming took 4 bases from V and 2 from J, leaving 13 bases between them. The DNA for the CDR3 is TGTGCCAGCAGTGGAGAGGGCAGGCTCACAGATACGCAGTATTTT. Its translation is CASSGEGRLTDTQYF.

The chain has TRBV20-1 and TRBJ2-4; 10 bases agree with TRBD2. The J call may be incorrect, as the DNA end agrees better with TRBJ2-5. This CDR3 spans 12 amino acids. The germline CDR1 and CDR2 sequences are DFQATT and SNEGSKA (reference sequence). CDR3 nucleotide sequence: TGCAGCGGGACTAGCGATTCTGAGACCCAGTACTTC. Translating gives CSGTSDSETQYF.

This chain joins TRBV20-1 and TRBJ2-7, with 9 bases fitting TRBD1. Germline CDR1 reads DFQATT; CDR2 reads SNEGSKA (reference sequence). The trim removed 3 bases at V and 2 bases at J, leaving 11 bases unmatched. The CDR3 runs 16 residues. The chain's CDR3 is CSARSLPGQGPYEQYF. The CDR3 DNA sequence: TGCAGTGCTAGGTCCCTTCCGGGACAGGGCCCCTACGAGCAGTACTTC.

The CDR3 DNA follows: TGTGCCAGCAGCGATGGGACAGGGACAGATACGCAGTATTTT. The encoded protein is CASSDGTGTDTQYF. V gene TRBV9 combines with J gene TRBJ2-3; 9 bases fit TRBD1. From germline, CDR1 is SGDLS and CDR2 YYNGEE. V trimming: 3 bases; J trimming: 3 bases; junction bases outside the gene matches: 2. This CDR3 has 14 residues.

This chain uses TRBV10-3 with TRBJ1-2; possible D gene TRBD1, 5 bases. This CDR3 is built from 16 residues. The V end was cut by 4 bases, the J end by 0 bases, with 15 bases between. CDR1 is ENHRY, CDR2 SYGVKD, per germline. The CDR3 DNA sequence: TGTGCCATCAGTGGGACTCCGGTGGGGGCTAACTATGGCTACACCTTC. This encodes CAISGTPVGANYGYTF.